This is a list of T cell receptor beta chains from one sample in a study of T cell changes during pregnancy in multiple sclerosis. Assay used: immunoSEQ multiplex PCR; TCRdb lists only in-frame clones, some missing. The sample includes roughly 64,000 clones, approximately 90% of them seen just once. The starting material was peripheral blood, obtained in the second trimester of pregnancy. The receptors were gathered from a female donor with multiple sclerosis, enrolled in a pregnancy study. Both conserved end residues are part of each CDR3. Each record gives: J gene, V gene, clone size, D gene, CDR3 protein, CDR3 DNA. D genes are given only for firm matches. Size is stated for part of the rows, as once, few or many counts, or as a class when the clone is expanded.

>TRBJ2-6|TRBV19|.|.
CASSGGVGSGANVLTF
TGTGCCAGTAGTGGAGGTGTGGGCTCTGGGGCCAACGTCCTGACTTTC
>TRBJ2-3|TRBV6-1|.|TRBD1
CASRRTGRVSDTQYF
TGTGCCAGCAGGCGGACAGGTCGGGTCTCAGATACGCAGTATTTT
>TRBJ1-2|TRBV5-1|.|.
CASSLALRIPGHGANNYGYTF
TGCGCCAGCAGCTTGGCCTTAAGGATTCCGGGACACGGAGCAAATAACTATGGCTACACCTTC
>TRBJ1-1|TRBV23-1|.|.
CASSQSRVGQEGAFF
TGCGCCAGCAGTCAATCAAGGGTTGGACAAGAAGGAGCTTTCTTT
>TRBJ1-5|TRBV19|.|.
CASSDQGAVVGQPQHF
TGTGCCAGTAGTGATCAGGGTGCAGTAGTCGGACAGCCCCAGCATTTT
>TRBJ2-7|TRBV5-1|.|TRBD1
CASSPRDSTYEQYF
TGCGCCAGCAGTCCCCGGGACAGCACCTACGAGCAGTACTTC
>TRBJ1-1|TRBV27|.|TRBD1
CASSSSATGGGTFF
TGTGCCAGCAGTTCCTCAGCGACAGGGGGAGGAACTTTCTTT
>TRBJ1-5|TRBV5-1|.|.
CASSFDGWGGNQPQHF
TGCGCCAGCAGCTTTGATGGTTGGGGAGGTAATCAGCCCCAGCATTTT
>TRBJ1-1|TRBV9|.|.
CASSVVRGGANTEAFF
TGTGCCAGCAGCGTAGTAAGGGGCGGTGCGAACACTGAAGCTTTCTTT
>TRBJ1-2|TRBV18|.|TRBD1
CASSPRQGFSSGYTF
TGTGCCAGCTCACCGCGACAGGGGTTCTCTTCTGGCTACACCTTC
>TRBJ2-3|TRBV14|.|TRBD1
CASSPHPGQGSDTQYF
TGTGCCAGCAGCCCCCATCCCGGACAGGGTAGCGATACGCAGTATTTT
>TRBJ1-5|TRBV2|few|.
CASREDGDGSNQPQHF
TGTGCCAGCAGGGAAGACGGTGACGGGAGCAATCAGCCCCAGCATTTT
>TRBJ2-7|TRBV5-1|.|TRBD1
CASSQPGQAYEQYF
TGCGCCAGCAGCCAACCGGGACAGGCCTACGAGCAGTACTTC
>TRBJ2-1|TRBV5-1|.|.
CASSLAAASLDEQFF
TGCGCCAGCAGCTTGGCCGCGGCTAGTCTGGATGAGCAGTTCTTC
>TRBJ2-3|TRBV29-1|.|TRBD2
CSVEPVAGSDTQYF
TGCAGCGTTGAACCGGTAGCGGGGTCCGATACGCAGTATTTT
>TRBJ1-6|TRBV28|few|TRBD1
CASSGTGRNSPLHF
TGTGCCAGCAGCGGGACAGGGCGTAATTCACCCCTCCACTTT
>TRBJ2-7|TRBV5-1|.|.
CASSLAVSGVSYEQYF
TGCGCCAGCAGCTTGGCAGTGTCGGGAGTATCCTACGAGCAGTACTTC
>TRBJ1-1|TRBV5-4|.|TRBD1
CASSSTGVNTEAFF
TGTGCCAGCAGCTCTACAGGGGTTAACACTGAAGCTTTCTTT
>TRBJ1-1|TRBV30|.|.
CAWRDFSLGEAFF
TGTGCCTGGAGGGACTTTTCGTTAGGTGAAGCTTTCTTT
>TRBJ1-4|TRBV2|.|TRBD1
CAGAPGQGGEKLFF
TGTGCCGGCGCCCCGGGACAGGGAGGTGAAAAACTGTTTTTT
>TRBJ1-4|TRBV28|.|.
CASSIPGGDVKLFF
TGTGCCAGCAGTATTCCCGGGGGAGACGTAAAACTGTTTTTT
>TRBJ2-1|TRBV6-5|.|TRBD1
CASSSYRGSYNEQFF
TGTGCCAGCAGTTCTTACAGGGGTTCCTACAATGAGCAGTTCTTC
>TRBJ2-1|TRBV10-3|.|.
CAISEWDKEQFF
TGTGCCATCAGTGAGTGGGACAAAGAGCAGTTCTTC
>TRBJ2-1|TRBV4-1|.|TRBD1
CASSRGQGAWNEQFF
TGCGCCAGCAGCCGAGGACAGGGAGCGTGGAATGAGCAGTTCTTC
>TRBJ1-2|TRBV10-2|.|.
CASSKTDYYGYTF
TGCGCCAGCAGTAAGACAGACTACTATGGCTACACCTTC
>TRBJ2-7|TRBV18|.|TRBD1
CASSLGQKDEQYF
TGTGCCAGCTCACTGGGACAGAAAGACGAGCAGTACTTC
>TRBJ2-1|TRBV2|.|TRBD1
CASSEAGQVYGEQFF
TGTGCCAGCAGTGAAGCGGGACAGGTATATGGTGAGCAGTTCTTC
>TRBJ2-1|TRBV9|.|TRBD1
CASSLSGQGSLYEQFF
TGTGCCAGCAGCTTGAGTGGACAGGGTAGTTTGTATGAGCAGTTCTTC
>TRBJ1-5|TRBV7-9|.|.
CASSFVNQPQHF
TGTGCCAGCAGCTTTGTAAATCAGCCCCAGCATTTT
>TRBJ1-6|TRBV29-1|.|.
CSAPSGGSYNSPLHF
TGCAGCGCCCCGTCCGGGGGGTCCTATAATTCACCCCTCCACTTT
>TRBJ2-7|TRBV10-2|.|TRBD1
CASTLTGAVYEQYF
TGCGCCAGCACTTTAACAGGGGCGGTCTACGAGCAGTACTTC
>TRBJ2-7|TRBV5-4|.|TRBD1
CASSMGQGVYEQYF
TGTGCCAGCAGCATGGGACAGGGGGTGTACGAGCAGTACTTC
>TRBJ2-3|TRBV5-1|.|.
CASSLFTGRIADTQYF
TGCGCCAGCAGCTTGTTTACAGGGAGAATTGCAGATACGCAGTATTTT